This entry concerns a single T cell receptor (beta chain). Its antigen is undetermined. Libraries were prepared by immunoSEQ multiplex PCR; TCRdb keeps only in-frame clonotypes and omits some of them. The sample gives about 200,000 clones, roughly 91% of which show up once; 1.5% to 2% is in the top ten. The V end lost 0 bases, the J end lost 4 bases, and 7 bases lay between the germline ends. The CDR3 sequence is 14 residues long. Germline CDR1 SGHRS, CDR2 YFSETQ. The sample comes from a study of cytomegalovirus exposure and HLA in healthy donors. General study results and limits: The investigators catalogued 150 to 200 TCR beta chains as cytomegalovirus-associated. In vitro, a few CMV-associated chains proved specific for CMV antigens. The tendency of first-cohort TCR clusters to co-occur in the 120 validation repertoires was identified by a subsequent analysis.

The V call is TRBV5-1, the J call TRBJ2-2; D possibly corresponds to TRBD1 (5 bases). The sequence came from a woman under 30 in good health and CMV-seropositive. The sequenced material came from PBMCs. The chain's CDR3 is CASSLVRATGELFF. The CDR3 DNA follows: TGCGCCAGCAGCTTGGTCAGGGCCACCGGGGAGCTGTTTTTT.